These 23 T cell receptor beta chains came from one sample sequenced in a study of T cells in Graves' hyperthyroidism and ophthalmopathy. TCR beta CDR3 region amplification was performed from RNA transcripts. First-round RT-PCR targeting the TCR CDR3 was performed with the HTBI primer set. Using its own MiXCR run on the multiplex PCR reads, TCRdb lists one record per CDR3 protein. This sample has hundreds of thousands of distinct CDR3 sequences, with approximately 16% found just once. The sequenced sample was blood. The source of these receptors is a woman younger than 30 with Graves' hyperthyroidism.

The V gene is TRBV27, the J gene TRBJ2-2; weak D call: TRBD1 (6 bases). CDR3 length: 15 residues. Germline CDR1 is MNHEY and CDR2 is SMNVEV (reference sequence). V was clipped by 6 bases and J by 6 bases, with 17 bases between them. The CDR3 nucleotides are TGTGCCAGCAGCCCAGGGGTTAAGAGGGCCGGGGAGCTGTTTTTT. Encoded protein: CASSPGVKRAGELFF.

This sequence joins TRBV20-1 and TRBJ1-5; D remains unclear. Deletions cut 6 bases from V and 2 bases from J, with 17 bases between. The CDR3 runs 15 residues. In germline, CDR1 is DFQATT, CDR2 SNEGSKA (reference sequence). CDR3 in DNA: TGCAGTGCCCTGGGCGGAGTGCCCGGCAATCAGCCCCAGCATTTT. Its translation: CSALGGVPGNQPQHF.

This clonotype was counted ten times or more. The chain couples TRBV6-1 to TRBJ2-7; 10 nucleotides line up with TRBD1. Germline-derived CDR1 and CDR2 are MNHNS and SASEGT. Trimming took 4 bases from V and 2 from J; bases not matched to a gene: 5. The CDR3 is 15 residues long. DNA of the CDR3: TGTGCCAGCAGTGCTGCCGGGACAGGGGCCTACGAGCAGTACTTC. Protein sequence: CASSAAGTGAYEQYF.

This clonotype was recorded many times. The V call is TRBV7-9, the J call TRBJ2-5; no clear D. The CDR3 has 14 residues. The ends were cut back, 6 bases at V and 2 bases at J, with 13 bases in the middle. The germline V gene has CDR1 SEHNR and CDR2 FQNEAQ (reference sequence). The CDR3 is CASSPETEQETQYF. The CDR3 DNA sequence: TGTGCCAGCAGTCCGGAGACCGAGCAAGAGACCCAGTACTTC.

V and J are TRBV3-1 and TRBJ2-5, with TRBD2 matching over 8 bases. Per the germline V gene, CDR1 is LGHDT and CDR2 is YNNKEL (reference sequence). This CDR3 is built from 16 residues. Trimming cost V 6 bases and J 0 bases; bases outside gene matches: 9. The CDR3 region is CASRLSGRAYQETQYF. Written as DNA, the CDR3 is TGTGCCAGCAGATTGAGCGGGAGAGCATACCAAGAGACCCAGTACTTC.

In DNA form, the CDR3 reads TGTGCCAGCAGTGCAGGGGCTCAGGTGGATACGCAGTATTTT. Its translation is CASSAGAQVDTQYF. V usage is TRBV25-1 and J usage is TRBJ2-3; TRBD1 might be the D (6 bases). Looked up from germline, CDR1 is MGHDK and CDR2 is SYGVNS. There are 14 residues in the CDR3. The germline V and J ends were trimmed by 4 bases and 6 bases, with 14 bases remaining between them.

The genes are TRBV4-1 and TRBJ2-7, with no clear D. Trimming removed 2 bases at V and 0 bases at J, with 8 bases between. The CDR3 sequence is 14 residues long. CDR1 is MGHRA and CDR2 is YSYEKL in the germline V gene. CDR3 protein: CASSQHLGSYEQYF. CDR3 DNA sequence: TGCGCCAGCAGCCAACACCTAGGCTCCTACGAGCAGTACTTC.

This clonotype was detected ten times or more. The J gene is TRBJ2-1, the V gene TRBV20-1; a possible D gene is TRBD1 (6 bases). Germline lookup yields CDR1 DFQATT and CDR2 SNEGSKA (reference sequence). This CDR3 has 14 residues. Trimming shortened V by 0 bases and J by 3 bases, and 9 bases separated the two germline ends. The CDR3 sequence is CSAREGALYNEQFF. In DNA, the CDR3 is TGCAGTGCTAGAGAGGGGGCCCTCTACAATGAGCAGTTCTTC.

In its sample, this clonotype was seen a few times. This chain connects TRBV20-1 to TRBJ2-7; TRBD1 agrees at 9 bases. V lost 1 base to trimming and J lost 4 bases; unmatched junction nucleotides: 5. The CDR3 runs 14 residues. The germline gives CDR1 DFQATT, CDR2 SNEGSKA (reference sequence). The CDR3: CSARASDRGYEQYF. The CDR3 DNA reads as TGCAGTGCTAGAGCCTCGGACAGGGGTTACGAGCAGTACTTC.

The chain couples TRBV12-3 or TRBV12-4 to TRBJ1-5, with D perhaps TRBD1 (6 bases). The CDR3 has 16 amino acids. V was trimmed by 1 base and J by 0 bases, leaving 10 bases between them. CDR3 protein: CASSLGTVDSNQPQHF. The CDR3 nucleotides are TGTGCCAGCAGTTTAGGGACAGTAGATAGCAATCAGCCCCAGCATTTT.

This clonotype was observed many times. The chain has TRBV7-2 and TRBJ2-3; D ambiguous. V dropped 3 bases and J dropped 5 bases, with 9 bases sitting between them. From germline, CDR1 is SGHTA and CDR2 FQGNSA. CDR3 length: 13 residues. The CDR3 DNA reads TGTACCAGCAGCTTGCTGGCTATAGATACGCAGTATTTT. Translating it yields CTSSLLAIDTQYF.

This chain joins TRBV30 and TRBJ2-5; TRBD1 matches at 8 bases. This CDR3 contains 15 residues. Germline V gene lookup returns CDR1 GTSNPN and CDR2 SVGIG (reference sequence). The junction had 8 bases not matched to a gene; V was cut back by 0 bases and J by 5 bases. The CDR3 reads CAWSVQGVGRETQYF. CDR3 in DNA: TGTGCCTGGAGTGTACAGGGGGTAGGCAGGGAGACCCAGTACTTC.

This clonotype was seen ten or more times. DNA for the CDR3: TGTGCCAGCAGCCAAGTTTACGGGACAGAGCAGTTCTTC. Translated: CASSQVYGTEQFF. V and J are TRBV3-1 and TRBJ2-1, with D tentatively TRBD1 (6 bases). V was pared by 1 base and J by 10 bases, with 11 bases between. This CDR3 has 13 residues. Germline-derived CDR1 and CDR2 are LGHDT and YNNKEL (reference sequence).

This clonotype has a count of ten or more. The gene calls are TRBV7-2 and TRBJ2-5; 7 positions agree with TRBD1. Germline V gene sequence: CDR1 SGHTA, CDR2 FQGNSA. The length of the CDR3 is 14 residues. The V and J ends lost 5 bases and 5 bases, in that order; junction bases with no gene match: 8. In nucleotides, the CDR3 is TGTGCCAGCAGCCCGAGGGACAGTGCGGAGACCCAGTACTTC. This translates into CASSPRDSAETQYF.

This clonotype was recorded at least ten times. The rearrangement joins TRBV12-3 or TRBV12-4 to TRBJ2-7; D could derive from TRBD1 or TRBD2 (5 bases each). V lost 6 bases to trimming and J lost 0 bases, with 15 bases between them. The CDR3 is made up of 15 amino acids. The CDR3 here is CASRTLGRNSYEQYF. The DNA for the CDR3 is TGTGCCAGCAGGACCCTGGGACGGAACTCCTACGAGCAGTACTTC.

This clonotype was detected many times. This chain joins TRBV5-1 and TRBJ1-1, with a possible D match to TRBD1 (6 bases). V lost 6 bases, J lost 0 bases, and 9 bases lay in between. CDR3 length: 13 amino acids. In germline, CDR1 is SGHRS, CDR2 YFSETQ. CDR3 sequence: CASKDRLNTEAFF. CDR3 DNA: TGCGCCAGCAAGGACAGATTGAACACTGAAGCTTTCTTT.

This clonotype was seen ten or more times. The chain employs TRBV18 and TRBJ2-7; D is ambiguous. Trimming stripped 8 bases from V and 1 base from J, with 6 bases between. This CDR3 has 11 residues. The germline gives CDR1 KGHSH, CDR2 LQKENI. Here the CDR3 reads CASAVSYEQYF. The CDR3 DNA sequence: TGTGCCAGCGCAGTGTCCTACGAGCAGTACTTC. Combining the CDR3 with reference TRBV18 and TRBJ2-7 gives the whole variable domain NAGVMQNPRHLVRRRGQEARLRCSPMKGHSHVYWYRQLPEEGLKFMVYLQKENIIDESGMPKERFSAEFPKEGPSILRIQQVVRGDSAAYFCASAVSYEQYFGPGTRLTVT.

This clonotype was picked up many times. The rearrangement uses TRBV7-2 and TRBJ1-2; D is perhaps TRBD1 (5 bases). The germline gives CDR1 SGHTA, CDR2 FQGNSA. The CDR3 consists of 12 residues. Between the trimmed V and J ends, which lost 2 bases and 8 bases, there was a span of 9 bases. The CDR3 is CASSLPGTGYTF. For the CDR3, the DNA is TGTGCCAGCAGCTTACCGGGGACCGGCTACACCTTC.

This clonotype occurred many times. CDR3 in DNA: TGTGCCAGCAGCTTAGATCTAACGGGGGAGACCCAGTACTTC. It translates to CASSLDLTGETQYF. The chain employs TRBV11-3 and TRBJ2-5, with D possibly being TRBD2 (5 bases). The germline V gene has CDR1 SGHNT and CDR2 YENEEA. Trimming took 0 bases from V and 5 from J, leaving 10 bases between them. The CDR3 spans 14 residues.

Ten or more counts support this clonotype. The CDR3, as DNA: TGCAGTGCTAATATGAGACACAAGACGCACTACGAGCAGTACTTC. Amino acid sequence: CSANMRHKTHYEQYF. The chain joins TRBV20-1 to TRBJ2-7; D not resolved. V was clipped by 4 bases and J by 3 bases, with 19 bases between them. Germline CDR1 DFQATT, CDR2 SNEGSKA (reference sequence). The CDR3 is 15 amino acids.

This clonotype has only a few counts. CDR3 residues: CASSPPLTGVGDTQYF. In DNA form, the CDR3 reads TGCGCCAGCAGCCCCCCCCTGACGGGAGTGGGAGATACGCAGTATTTT. The genes are TRBV4-1 and TRBJ2-3; tentatively, D is TRBD2 (6 bases). CDR3 length equals 16 residues. CDR1 is MGHRA and CDR2 is YSYEKL in the germline V gene. Trimming removed 4 bases from V and 5 bases from J, with 19 bases in between.

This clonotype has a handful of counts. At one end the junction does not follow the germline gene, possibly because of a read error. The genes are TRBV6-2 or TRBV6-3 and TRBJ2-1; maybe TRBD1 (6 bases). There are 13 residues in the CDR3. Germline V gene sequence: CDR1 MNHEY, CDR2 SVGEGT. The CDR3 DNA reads TGTGCCAGCACCCAGGACAGAATCAATGAGCAGCTCTTC. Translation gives CASTQDRINEQLF.

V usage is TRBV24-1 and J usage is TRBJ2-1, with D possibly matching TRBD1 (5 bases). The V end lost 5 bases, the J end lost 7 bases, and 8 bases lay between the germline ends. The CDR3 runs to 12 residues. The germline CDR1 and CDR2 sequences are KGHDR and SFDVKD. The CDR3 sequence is CATSAAGNEQFF. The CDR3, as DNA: TGTGCCACCAGTGCGGCAGGGAATGAGCAGTTCTTC.